What follows are 10 T cell receptor beta chains derived from one specimen sequenced in a study of T-cell reconstitution after alpha-beta-depleted transplantation in children. Construction of the TCRbeta library involved unique molecular identifiers. MiXCR was run by TCRdb on the PCR reads, yielding one entry per CDR3 protein. The repertoire consists of about 590,000 distinct CDR3 sequences, with 13% occurring once and the leading ten covering over 2%. The sample consisted of PBMCs, mostly from graft donor cells, taken 360 days after TCRalphabeta/CD19-depleted stem cell transplant. The receptors were sampled from a male patient aged 5 to 17 who had a stem cell transplant for acute myeloid leukemia, so the T cells may come from the graft donor.

V gene TRBV7-2 combines with J gene TRBJ2-4; D is unresolved. The CDR3 extends over 16 amino acids. Germline V gene data show CDR1 as SGHTA and CDR2 as FQGNSA. Trimming stripped 5 bases from V and 1 base from J, with 15 bases between. For the CDR3, the DNA is TGTGCCAGCAGCCGCCCGCAGGAGCAGGCCAAAAACATTCAGTACTTC. Residues: CASSRPQEQAKNIQYF.

This clonotype was found a few times. The chain combines TRBV7-2 with TRBJ2-5, with 11 bases that match TRBD2. Looked up from germline, CDR1 is SGHTA and CDR2 is FQGNSA. Losses at the gene ends were 3 bases for V and 4 bases for J; bases not matched to a gene: 10. The CDR3 has 17 amino acids. This CDR3 is CASSFLAGGTLGETQYF. For the CDR3, the DNA is TGTGCCAGCAGCTTCCTAGCGGGAGGTACCCTAGGAGAGACCCAGTACTTC. The complete variable domain, with remaining parts taken from reference TRBV7-2 and TRBJ2-5, reads GAGVSQSPSNKVTEKGKDVELRCDPISGHTALYWYRQSLGQGLEFLIYFQGNSAPDKSGLPSDRFSAERTGGSVSTLTIQRTQQEDSAVYLCASSFLAGGTLGETQYFGPGTRLLVL.

The chain links TRBV12-3 or TRBV12-4 to TRBJ2-3; 8 nucleotides match TRBD1. This CDR3 comprises 13 residues. V lost 7 bases and J lost 4; bases outside the gene matches: 4. Here the CDR3 reads CASNPQGADTQYF. CDR3 coding DNA: TGTGCCAGCAACCCACAGGGGGCAGATACGCAGTATTTT.

In this sample, this clonotype turned up many times. V and J are TRBV20-1 and TRBJ2-7; 10 bases match TRBD2. Germline-derived CDR1 and CDR2 are DFQATT and SNEGSKA (reference sequence). V gave up 0 bases and J gave up 5 bases; unmatched junction bases: 7. CDR3 length: 15 residues. The CDR3 protein is CSAREAGGLRNEQYF. CDR3 DNA sequence: TGCAGTGCTAGAGAAGCGGGAGGGCTAAGAAACGAGCAGTACTTC.

This clonotype has a count of ten or more. This chain uses TRBV11-2 with TRBJ2-1; 7 bases line up with TRBD1. The CDR3 has 16 amino acids. Per the germline V gene, CDR1 is SGHAT and CDR2 is FQNNGV. The J segment lost 5 bases and the V segment lost 5 bases, leaving 12 bases of the junction unmatched. The CDR3 here is CASSLSPGQAHNEQFF. CDR3 coding DNA: TGTGCCAGCAGCCTTAGTCCAGGACAGGCCCACAATGAGCAGTTCTTC.

This clonotype came up a few times. The rearrangement uses TRBV7-9 and TRBJ1-2; no clear D gene. This CDR3 has 13 amino acids. Trimming shortened V by 1 base and J by 6 bases, and 9 bases separated the two germline ends. The V gene's germline CDR1 is SEHNR and CDR2 FQNEAQ (reference sequence). The CDR3 sequence is CASSLGLSHGYTF. CDR3 bases: TGTGCCAGCAGCTTAGGTCTAAGCCATGGCTACACCTTC.

This clonotype was observed a few times. The germline gene is not matched at one end of the junction; a read error may be the cause. This chain connects TRBV5-1 to TRBJ2-1; either TRBD1 or TRBD2 may fit D (5 bases each). CDR3 size: 14 residues. Germline V lookup: CDR1 SGHRS, CDR2 YFSETQ. CDR3 amino acids: CASSFKDPGPRWIF. The CDR3 nucleotides are TGCGCCAGCAGCTTCAAAGACCCGGGACCTCGGTGGATCTTC. Using reference TRBV5-1 and TRBJ2-1 for the parts outside the CDR3, the full variable domain is KAGVTQTPRYLIKTRGQQVTLSCSPISGHRSVSWYQQTPGQGLQFLFEYFSETQRNKGNFPGRFSGRQFSNSRSEMNVSTLELGDSALYLCASSFKDPGPRWIFGPGTRLTVL.

The CDR3 loop is CASGRLAGVAYEQYF. The CDR3 region has the DNA TGTGCCAGCGGAAGATTAGCGGGAGTTGCCTACGAGCAGTACTTC. V gene TRBV6-2 or TRBV6-3 combines with J gene TRBJ2-7; TRBD2 agrees at 9 bases. With V trimmed by 8 bases and J by 2 bases, 10 bases remained unmatched. The CDR3 consists of 15 residues. Germline CDR1 reads MNHEY; CDR2 reads SVGEGT.

J is TRBJ2-2 and V is TRBV7-9, with D possibly being TRBD1 (6 bases). CDR1 and CDR2 (germline): SEHNR, FQNEAQ (reference sequence). V lost 4 bases, J lost 1 base, and 16 bases lay in between. This CDR3 region has 17 residues. Written as DNA, the CDR3 is TGTGCCAGCAGCTCCAAAAGACAGGCGTGGAACACCGGGGAGCTGTTTTTT. Its translation: CASSSKRQAWNTGELFF. Full variable domain (remainder filled in from reference TRBV7-9 and TRBJ2-2): DTGVSQNPRHKITKRGQNVTFRCDPISEHNRLYWYRQTLGQGPEFLTYFQNEAQLEKSRLLSDRFSAERPKGSFSTLEIQRTEQGDSAMYLCASSSKRQAWNTGELFFGEGSRLTVL.

This clonotype was seen ten or more times. The V and J genes are TRBV27 and TRBJ2-2; possibly TRBD2 for D (6 bases). The germline V gene has CDR1 MNHEY and CDR2 SMNVEV (reference sequence). Trimming left V 5 bases short and J 1 base short, with 11 bases between. This CDR3 has 15 amino acids. DNA for the CDR3: TGTGCCAGCAGTCAGGGACTTGTGAACACCGGGGAGCTGTTTTTT. It is translated as CASSQGLVNTGELFF.